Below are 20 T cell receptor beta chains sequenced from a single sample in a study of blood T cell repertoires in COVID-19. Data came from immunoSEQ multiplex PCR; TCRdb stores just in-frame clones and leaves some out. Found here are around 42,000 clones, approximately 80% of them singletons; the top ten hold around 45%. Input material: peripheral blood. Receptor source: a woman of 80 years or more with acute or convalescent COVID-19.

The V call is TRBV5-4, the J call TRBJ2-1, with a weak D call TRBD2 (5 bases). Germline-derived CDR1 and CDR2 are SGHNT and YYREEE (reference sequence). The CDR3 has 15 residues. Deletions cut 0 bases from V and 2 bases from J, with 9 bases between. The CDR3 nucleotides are TGTGCCAGCAGCTTGGAAAGCGGAGCCTACAATGAGCAGTTCTTC. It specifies CASSLESGAYNEQFF.

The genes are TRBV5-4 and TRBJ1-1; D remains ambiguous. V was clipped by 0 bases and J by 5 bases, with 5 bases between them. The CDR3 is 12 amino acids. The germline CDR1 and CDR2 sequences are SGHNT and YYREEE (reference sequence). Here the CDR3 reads CASSLAETEAFF. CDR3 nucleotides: TGTGCCAGCAGCTTGGCCGAGACTGAAGCTTTCTTT. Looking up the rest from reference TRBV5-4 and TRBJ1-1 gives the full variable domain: ETGVTQSPTHLIKTRGQQVTLRCSSQSGHNTVSWYQQALGQGPQFIFQYYREEENGRGNFPPRFSGLQFPNYSSELNVNALELDDSALYLCASSLAETEAFFGQGTRLTVV.

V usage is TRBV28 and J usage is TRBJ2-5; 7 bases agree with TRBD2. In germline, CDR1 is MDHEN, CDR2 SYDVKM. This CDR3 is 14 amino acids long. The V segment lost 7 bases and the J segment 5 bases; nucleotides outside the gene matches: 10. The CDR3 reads CASTSGQAGETQYF. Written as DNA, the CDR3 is TGTGCCAGCACAAGCGGGCAAGCGGGGGAGACCCAGTACTTC.

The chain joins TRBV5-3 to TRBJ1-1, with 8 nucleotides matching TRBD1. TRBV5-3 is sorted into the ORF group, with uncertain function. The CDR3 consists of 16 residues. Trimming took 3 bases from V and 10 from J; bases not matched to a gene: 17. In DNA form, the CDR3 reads TGTGCCAGAAGCTCTCGGGACAGGCCAAAAATCCCCCCAGCTTTCTTT. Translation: CARSSRDRPKIPPAFF.

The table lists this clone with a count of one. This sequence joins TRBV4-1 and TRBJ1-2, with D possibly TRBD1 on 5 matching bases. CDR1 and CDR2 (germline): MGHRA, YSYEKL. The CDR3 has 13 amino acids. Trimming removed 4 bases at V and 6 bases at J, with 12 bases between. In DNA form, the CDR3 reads TGCGCCAGCAGCCTGGGGGGGTCACATGGCTACACCTTC. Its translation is CASSLGGSHGYTF.

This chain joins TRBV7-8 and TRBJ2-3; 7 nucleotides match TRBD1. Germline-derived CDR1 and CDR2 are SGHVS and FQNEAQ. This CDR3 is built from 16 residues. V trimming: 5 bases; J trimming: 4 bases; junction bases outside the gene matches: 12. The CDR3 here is CASSRDRPRPPDTQYF. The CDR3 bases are TGTGCCAGCAGCCGGGACAGACCTAGACCCCCAGATACGCAGTATTTT.

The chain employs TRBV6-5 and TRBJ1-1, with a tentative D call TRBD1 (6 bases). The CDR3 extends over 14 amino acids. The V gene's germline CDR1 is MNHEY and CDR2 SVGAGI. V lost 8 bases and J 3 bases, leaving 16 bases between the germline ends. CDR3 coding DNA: TGTGCCAGCTCTTTCAGGGGAGGGGACACTGAAGCTTTCTTT. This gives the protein CASSFRGGDTEAFF.

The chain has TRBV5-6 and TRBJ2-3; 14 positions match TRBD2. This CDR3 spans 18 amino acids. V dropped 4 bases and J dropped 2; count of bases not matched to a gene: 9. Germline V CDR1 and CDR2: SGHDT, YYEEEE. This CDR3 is CASSRLAGGPPNTDTQYF. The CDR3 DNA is TGTGCCAGCAGCCGACTAGCGGGGGGGCCACCAAACACAGATACGCAGTATTTT.

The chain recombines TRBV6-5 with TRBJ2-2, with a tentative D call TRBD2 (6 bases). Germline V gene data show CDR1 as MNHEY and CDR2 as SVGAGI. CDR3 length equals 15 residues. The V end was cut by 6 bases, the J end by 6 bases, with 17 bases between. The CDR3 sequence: CASSVQPWEAGELFF. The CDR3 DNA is TGTGCCAGCAGCGTTCAGCCCTGGGAGGCCGGGGAGCTGTTTTTT.

CDR3 nucleotides: TGCGCCAGCAGCCTCTCTAGGGCCAGGGATGAGCAGTTCTTC. This codes for CASSLSRARDEQFF. This chain joins TRBV4-1 and TRBJ2-1; TRBD1 might be the D (5 bases). The germline gives CDR1 MGHRA, CDR2 YSYEKL. This CDR3 has 14 amino acids. V was pared by 4 bases and J by 8 bases, with 15 bases between.

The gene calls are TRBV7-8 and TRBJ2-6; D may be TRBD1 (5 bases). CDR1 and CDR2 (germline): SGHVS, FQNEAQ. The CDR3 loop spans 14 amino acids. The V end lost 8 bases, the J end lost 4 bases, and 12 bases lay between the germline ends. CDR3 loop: CASGLQGGANVLTF. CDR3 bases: TGTGCCAGCGGGCTCCAGGGCGGGGCCAACGTCCTGACTTTC.

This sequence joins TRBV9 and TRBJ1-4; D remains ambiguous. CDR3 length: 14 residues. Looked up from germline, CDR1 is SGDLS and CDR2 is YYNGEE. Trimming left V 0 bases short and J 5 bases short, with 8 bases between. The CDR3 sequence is CASSVGPINEKLFF. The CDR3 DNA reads TGTGCCAGCAGCGTAGGGCCCATCAATGAAAAACTGTTTTTT.

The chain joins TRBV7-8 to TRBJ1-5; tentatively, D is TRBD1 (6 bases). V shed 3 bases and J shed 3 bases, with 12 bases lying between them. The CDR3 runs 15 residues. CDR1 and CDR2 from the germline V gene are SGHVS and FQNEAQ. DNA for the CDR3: TGTGCCAGCAGCTTCACAGACAGGACCAATCAGCCCCAGCATTTT. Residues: CASSFTDRTNQPQHF.

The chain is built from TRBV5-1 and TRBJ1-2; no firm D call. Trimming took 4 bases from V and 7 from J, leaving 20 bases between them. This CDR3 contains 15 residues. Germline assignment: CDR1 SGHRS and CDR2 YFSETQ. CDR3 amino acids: CASSPGVEGVSGYTF. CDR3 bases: TGCGCCAGCAGCCCGGGTGTGGAGGGAGTCTCTGGCTACACCTTC.

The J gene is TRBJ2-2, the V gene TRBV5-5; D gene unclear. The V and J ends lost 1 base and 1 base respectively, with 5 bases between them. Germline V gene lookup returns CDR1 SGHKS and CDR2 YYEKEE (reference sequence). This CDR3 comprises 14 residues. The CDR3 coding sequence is TGTGCCAGCAGCTTGATCCAGAACACCGGGGAGCTGTTTTTT. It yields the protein CASSLIQNTGELFF. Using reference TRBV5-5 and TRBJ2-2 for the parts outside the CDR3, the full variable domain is DAGVTQSPTHLIKTRGQQVTLRCSPISGHKSVSWYQQVLGQGPQFIFQYYEKEERGRGNFPDRFSARQFPNYSSELNVNALLLGDSALYLCASSLIQNTGELFFGEGSRLTVL.

The CDR3 DNA reads as TGTGCCAGCAGTTACCGGGACCGGGAGTACACCATATATTTT. Residues: CASSYRDREYTIYF. This chain links TRBV6-5 with TRBJ1-3; the D gene is possibly TRBD1 (5 bases). The ends were cut back, 2 bases at V and 8 bases at J, with 13 bases in the middle. CDR3 length: 14 residues. CDR1 is MNHEY, CDR2 SVGAGI, per germline.

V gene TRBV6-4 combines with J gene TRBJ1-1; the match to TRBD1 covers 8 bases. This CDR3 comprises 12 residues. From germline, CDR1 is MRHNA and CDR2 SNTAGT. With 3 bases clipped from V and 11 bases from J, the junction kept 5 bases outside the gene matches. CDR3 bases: TGTGCCAGCAGTGAACCGGACAGGGTCGCTTTCTTT. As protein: CASSEPDRVAFF.

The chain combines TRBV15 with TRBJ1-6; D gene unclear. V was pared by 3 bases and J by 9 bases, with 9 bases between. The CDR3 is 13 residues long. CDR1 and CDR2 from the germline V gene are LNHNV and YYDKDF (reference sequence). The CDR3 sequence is CATSSLEASPLHF. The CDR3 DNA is TGTGCCACCAGCAGCCTAGAGGCTTCACCCCTCCACTTT.

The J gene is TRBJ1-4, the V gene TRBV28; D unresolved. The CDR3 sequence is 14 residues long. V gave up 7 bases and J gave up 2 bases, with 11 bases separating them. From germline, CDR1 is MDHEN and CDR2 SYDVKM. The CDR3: CASTGGGTNEKLFF. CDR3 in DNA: TGTGCCAGCACGGGAGGAGGTACTAATGAAAAACTGTTTTTT.

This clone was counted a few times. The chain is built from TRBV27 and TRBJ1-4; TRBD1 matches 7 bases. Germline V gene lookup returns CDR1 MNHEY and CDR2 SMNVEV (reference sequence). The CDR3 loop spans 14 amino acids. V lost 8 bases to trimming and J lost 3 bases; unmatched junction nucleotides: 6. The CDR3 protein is CASRPGQPNEKLFF. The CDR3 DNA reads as TGTGCCAGCCGACCGGGACAGCCTAATGAAAAACTGTTTTTT.